This T cell receptor (beta chain) was sequenced during a study of T cell repertoires in cytomegalovirus infection. This clonotype appeared a few times. Its specificity is not known. The germline CDR1 and CDR2 sequences are SGDLS and YYNGEE. The CDR3 is 13 residues long. Trimming pared 4 bases from V and 3 bases from J, leaving 11 bases between. Study-level findings and limits: CMV carriers having the relevant HLA were flagged by cumulative public TCR beta family frequency.

TCRdb passed the reads through MiXCR, listing each CDR3 protein once. Among approximately 500,000 distinct CDR3 sequences, approximately 15% were seen once, and the ten largest hold about 24%. The TCR originated in a human donor in good health (CMV status not recorded). Some clones in this sample may be carry-over from other donors' samples. The sequencing input was CD8+ T cells from PBMCs. The gene calls are TRBV9 and TRBJ2-7; D perhaps matches TRBD2 (5 bases). CDR3 DNA: TGTGCCAGCAGCACAGCGGCTAGCTACGAGCAGTACTTC. This translates into CASSTAASYEQYF.